The 16 T cell receptor beta chains reported below all come from one sample, sequenced in a study of cytomegalovirus exposure and HLA in healthy donors. A multiplex PCR was run with 60 Vbeta primers and 13 Jbeta primers. TCRdb keeps only in-frame clones here, not all; method: immunoSEQ multiplex PCR. Among around 170,000 clones listed, roughly four fifths were seen once. Sequences were obtained from PBMCs. These receptor sequences come from a man aged 18 to 30 in good health and CMV-seronegative.

This rearrangement joins TRBV13 to TRBJ1-4; maybe TRBD1 (6 bases). V lost 4 bases and J lost 0, with 15 bases in between. Germline assignment: CDR1 PRHDT and CDR2 FYEKMQ (reference sequence). The CDR3 is made up of 17 amino acids. CDR3 protein: CASSSRPGQTTNEKLFF. The CDR3 coding sequence is TGTGCCAGCAGCTCCCGACCGGGACAAACAACTAATGAAAAACTGTTTTTT.

The CDR3 here is CASTSSGRSFHEQYF. The CDR3 DNA is TGTGCCAGCACCTCCAGCGGGAGAAGTTTCCACGAGCAGTACTTC. The chain recombines TRBV28 with TRBJ2-7, with 8 bases fitting TRBD2. The CDR3 covers 15 residues. Per germline, CDR1 MDHEN and CDR2 SYDVKM. J lost 5 bases, V lost 7 bases, and 13 bases had no gene match.

In this sample, this clone turned up a few times. The CDR3 coding sequence is TGCGCCAGCAGAGGGGGGGCGCGCACAGATACGCAGTATTTT. It translates to CASRGGARTDTQYF. The chain joins TRBV5-1 to TRBJ2-3, with D possibly TRBD2 on 7 matching bases. The CDR3 is 14 amino acids. The V gene's germline CDR1 is SGHRS and CDR2 YFSETQ. V lost 5 bases and J 1 base, leaving 11 bases between the germline ends. The full variable domain, in which reference TRBV5-1 and TRBJ2-3 provide the parts outside the CDR3, is KAGVTQTPRYLIKTRGQQVTLSCSPISGHRSVSWYQQTPGQGLQFLFEYFSETQRNKGNFPGRFSGRQFSNSRSEMNVSTLELGDSALYLCASRGGARTDTQYFGPGTRLTVL.

This clone was observed a handful of times. The chain recombines TRBV27 with TRBJ2-2; D may be TRBD2 (6 bases). This CDR3 contains 18 residues. Trimming shortened V by 3 bases and J by 3 bases, and 20 bases separated the two germline ends. In germline, CDR1 is MNHEY, CDR2 SMNVEV (reference sequence). CDR3 sequence reads: CASSFRGPLRDHTGELFF. For the CDR3, the DNA is TGTGCCAGCAGTTTCCGAGGTCCGTTGCGGGATCACACCGGGGAGCTGTTTTTT.

This clone occurred once. V and J are TRBV4-1 and TRBJ1-1; TRBD1 matches 8 bases. After removal of 3 bases from V and 1 base from J, the junction contained 1 base not matched to a gene. Germline CDR1 is MGHRA and CDR2 is YSYEKL. The CDR3 consists of 14 residues. Here the CDR3 reads CASSHGTGNTEAFF. The DNA of the CDR3 is TGCGCCAGCAGCCATGGGACAGGGAACACTGAAGCTTTCTTT.

V and J are TRBV11-2 and TRBJ2-2; 7 nucleotides line up with TRBD1. This CDR3 region has 15 residues. Germline CDR1 and CDR2: SGHAT and FQNNGV. V lost 4 bases, J lost 0 bases, and 2 bases stayed unmatched. CDR3: CASSSGQANTGELFF. DNA of the CDR3: TGTGCCAGCAGCTCCGGACAGGCGAACACCGGGGAGCTGTTTTTT.

This clone was seen a few times. This chain connects TRBV7-8 to TRBJ2-3; D not certain. Trimming pared 3 bases from V and 4 bases from J, leaving 8 bases between. Germline assignment: CDR1 SGHVS and CDR2 FQNEAQ. This CDR3 region has 13 residues. The CDR3 DNA is TGTGCCAGCAGCTTCTCTAGGTCAGATACGCAGTATTTT. It codes for CASSFSRSDTQYF.

The chain joins TRBV29-1 to TRBJ2-3, with a weak D call TRBD1 (5 bases). Looked up from germline, CDR1 is SQVTM and CDR2 is ANQGSEA. This CDR3 is built from 13 residues. V was cut by 5 bases and J by 3 bases, with 12 bases left in between. CDR3: CSVTQGATDTQYF. The CDR3, as DNA: TGCAGCGTTACCCAGGGTGCAACAGATACGCAGTATTTT.

The genes are TRBV6-1 and TRBJ2-5, with 8 bases fitting TRBD1. The J call may be wrong; the DNA end is better matched by TRBJ2-7. Looked up from germline, CDR1 is MNHNS and CDR2 is SASEGT. The CDR3 spans 14 residues. This chain's CDR3 is CASTLGQGSYEQYF. The CDR3 DNA sequence: TGTGCCAGCACTTTAGGACAGGGCTCCTACGAGCAGTACTTC.

The genes are TRBV2 and TRBJ2-3; a weak D match, TRBD1 (6 bases). This CDR3 comprises 16 residues. Per the germline V gene, CDR1 is SNHLY and CDR2 is FYNNEI. Trimming removed 5 bases from V and 6 bases from J, with 21 bases in between. The CDR3 sequence is CASSPQGIMYSDTQYF. DNA of the CDR3: TGTGCCAGCAGTCCACAGGGTATCATGTATTCGGATACGCAGTATTTT.

This clone was detected a few times. The chain employs TRBV7-9 and TRBJ1-4; D not resolved. This CDR3 is 15 amino acids long. CDR1 and CDR2 from the germline V gene are SEHNR and FQNEAQ (reference sequence). V shed 4 bases and J shed 0 bases, with 9 bases lying between them. The DNA of the CDR3 is TGTGCCAGCAGCTCACAGTATGCAACTAATGAAAAACTGTTTTTT. Its translation: CASSSQYATNEKLFF.

The chain recombines TRBV27 with TRBJ2-7, with D possibly being TRBD2 (5 bases). V shed 6 bases and J shed 4 bases, with 10 bases lying between them. The CDR3 totals 12 residues. Per germline, CDR1 MNHEY and CDR2 SMNVEV (reference sequence). CDR3 sequence (DNA): TGTGCCAGCAGCGCGGGTGGGTACGAGCAGTACTTC. Residues: CASSAGGYEQYF.

This clone was recorded only once. CDR3 amino acids: CAISDRYNEQFF. CDR3 DNA sequence: TGTGCCATCAGTGACCGTTACAATGAGCAGTTCTTC. The V gene is TRBV10-3, the J gene TRBJ2-1; D ambiguous. CDR1 is ENHRY and CDR2 is SYGVKD in the germline V gene. This CDR3 has 12 amino acids. Deletions cut 3 bases from V and 4 bases from J, with 4 bases between.

The chain couples TRBV21-1 to TRBJ1-3. TRBV21-1 is an annotated pseudogene. The CDR3 runs 14 residues. The CDR3: CASEEESSGNTIYF. CDR3 DNA sequence: TGTGCCAGCGAAGAAGAGAGCTCTGGAAACACCATATATTTT.

This clone came up once. The chain joins TRBV7-8 to TRBJ1-5; no firm D call. Germline CDR1 reads SGHVS; CDR2 reads FQNEAQ. This CDR3 comprises 13 residues. Trimming removed 5 bases from V and 7 bases from J, with 12 bases in between. The CDR3 nucleotides are TGTGCCAGCAGCCCCGAACCAGGACAGCCCCAGCATTTT. This gives the protein CASSPEPGQPQHF.

This chain joins TRBV10-3 and TRBJ2-3; D might be TRBD2 (6 bases). Trimming took off 10 bases at V and 3 bases at J, with 20 bases between the two ends. Germline CDR1 reads ENHRY; CDR2 reads SYGVKD. The CDR3 has 15 residues. The CDR3 DNA reads TGTGCCACGCACAACCGGGACTCCTCTACAGATACGCAGTATTTT. This encodes CATHNRDSSTDTQYF.